Included here is one TCR beta chain sequence, with context. This clone was observed a handful of times. Its binding antigen is unknown. Base quality data are lacking; no much larger clone is found one base away. CDR1 and CDR2, looked up from the germline V gene, are KGHSH and LQKENI. The cysteine opens and the phenylalanine closes a CDR3 of 14 amino acids. Kept here is only the CDR3 DNA, which spans 42 bases and is read in frame from base 1. V gives up 3 bases and J gives up 14 bases, and the segment between their germline ends measures 17 bases. The trial excluded patients who had a history of autoimmune disease or who were on systemic immunosuppression. In every dose cohort, peripheral blood was drawn for TCR sequencing at baseline, cycle 4 day 1, and cycle 7 day 1. Samples came from an open-label, multicenter, first-in-human phase I dose-escalation trial of ivuxolimab. Adults with locally advanced or metastatic melanoma, renal cell, hepatocellular, or head and neck squamous cell carcinoma were enrolled in the trial. Before TCR sequencing, CD4+ T cells and CD8+ T cells from peripheral blood were sorted into separate populations.

The sample is drawn from a study of OX40 agonist ivuxolimab in advanced cancers. Looking at the study overall: The costimulatory receptor OX40 (CD134) was targeted by ivuxolimab, a fully human IgG2 agonistic monoclonal antibody. Intravenous ivuxolimab was administered to patients every 2 weeks at six dose levels: 0.01, 0.1, 0.3, 1.5, 3 and 10 mg/kg. Among the approximately 50 dose-escalation patients, about 19 had hepatocellular carcinoma, about 15 melanoma, 9 renal cell carcinoma and 9 head and neck cancer. The dose-escalation cohort was around 83% male with a mean age of approximately 60 years, ranging from about 20 to 85. Prior anti-PD-1, anti-PD-L1 or anti-CTLA-4 therapy was permitted, and about 40% of dose-escalation patients had received checkpoint inhibitors. Partial responses occurred in three dose-escalation patients: two with cutaneous melanoma and one with hepatocellular carcinoma. The point of sequencing TCRbeta in the periphery was to test whether ivuxolimab changed TCR sequence diversity and drove clonal T-cell expansion. The paper reports the monotherapy dose-escalation portion (N of about 47 patients) of the phase I ivuxolimab trial. The investigation overall reported the following: Low levels of normalized T-cell clonal expansion were also shown by some nonresponding patients. In the 0.1-3.0 mg/kg groups, partial responders were among the patients with the lowest normalized peripheral clonal expansion, particularly in CD8+ T cells. Which antigens the clonally expanded peripheral T cells were specific for was not determined. After ivuxolimab, expanded clones were on average more numerous among CD8+ T cells than among CD4+ T cells. At doses from 0.1 to 3.0 mg/kg, clonal expansion was seen in both CD4+ and CD8+ blood T cells between baseline and week 6.

For sequencing of the TCRbeta CDR3 region, genomic DNA was extracted from the sorted cells. TCRbeta CDR3 regions were sequenced using the immunoSEQ Assay. The source is immuneACCESS, and TCRdb retained only in-frame sequences with V and J called. Part of the clones is not carried over; for the studies checked, unresolved V genes explain less than half of this, and the remainder is unexplained. The sample data list 55,000 to 70,000 clones, and around 83% of these were observed just once. 3% to 4% of the sample rests with the top ten. Sequencing was performed on CD4+ or CD8+ T cells sorted from blood, taken in a trial of the OX40 agonist ivuxolimab. The receptor's source is an adult with an advanced solid tumor such as melanoma, head and neck, liver or kidney cancer. The chain was built from TRBV18 and TRBJ1-6; TRBD1 is a weak D gene call, 5 bases matching. CDR3 reads: CASSPGPPESALHF. The nucleotides are TGTGCCAGCTCACCGGGACCGCCAGAATCGGCCCTCCACTTT.